This is a list of T cell receptor beta chains from one sample in a study of blood T cells in healthy people across ages. TCRdb re-called the 5' RACE reads with MiXCR, one entry per CDR3 protein. The table shows 650,000 to 800,000 distinct CDR3 sequences, with around 50% occurring only once. Sequencing was performed on blood. The receptors were gathered from a woman older than 75 in good health. The CDR3 runs from the conserved cysteine through the conserved F or W. The order of the fields is clone size, D gene, V gene, J gene, CDR3 DNA, CDR3 protein. The D gene is left open where the match is weak. Rows give clone size only sometimes, using once, few, many, or a class for an expanded clone.

clone size: many
D gene: .
V gene: TRBV2
J gene: TRBJ2-3
CDR3 DNA: TGTGCCAGCGGACAGGAGGGGTGGGATACGCAGTATTTT
CDR3 protein: CASGQEGWDTQYF

clone size: many
D gene: .
V gene: TRBV7-2
J gene: TRBJ2-7
CDR3 DNA: TGTGCCAGCAGCTTTTCGGGAGTATCCGAGCAGTACTTC
CDR3 protein: CASSFSGVSEQYF

clone size: few
D gene: .
V gene: TRBV28
J gene: TRBJ2-6
CDR3 DNA: TGTGCCAGCAGCCCGTGGGCGGTCTTCTCTGGGGCCAACGTCCTGACTTTC
CDR3 protein: CASSPWAVFSGANVLTF

clone size: many
D gene: .
V gene: TRBV7-2
J gene: TRBJ2-7
CDR3 DNA: TGTGCCAGCAGCTTTTCGGCGGCTTCAGGGCCCTACGAGCAGTACTTC
CDR3 protein: CASSFSAASGPYEQYF

clone size: .
D gene: TRBD2
V gene: TRBV6-6
J gene: TRBJ2-5
CDR3 DNA: TGTGCCAGCAGTTACTCCGCTAGCGGATACACACAAGAGACCCAGTACTTC
CDR3 protein: CASSYSASGYTQETQYF

clone size: .
D gene: .
V gene: TRBV7-2
J gene: TRBJ2-2
CDR3 DNA: TGTGCCAGCACCGCCACCCCTGGGACCGGGGAGCTGTTTTTT
CDR3 protein: CASTATPGTGELFF

clone size: few
D gene: .
V gene: TRBV7-8
J gene: TRBJ2-3
CDR3 DNA: TGTGCCAGCAGCTTAGCTTTAGTATTTCGTGTAGATACGCAGTATTTT
CDR3 protein: CASSLALVFRVDTQYF

clone size: many
D gene: .
V gene: TRBV24-1
J gene: TRBJ2-7
CDR3 DNA: TGTGCCACCAGTGATCCCACCAGGGGCGAGCAGTACTTC
CDR3 protein: CATSDPTRGEQYF

clone size: many
D gene: .
V gene: TRBV3-1
J gene: TRBJ2-7
CDR3 DNA: TGTGCCAGCAGCCAAGATTTTTACAGAGGCGACGAGCAGTACTTC
CDR3 protein: CASSQDFYRGDEQYF

clone size: .
D gene: .
V gene: TRBV6-5
J gene: TRBJ1-5
CDR3 DNA: TGTGCCAGCAGAAGGGGCAATCAGCCCCAGCATTTT
CDR3 protein: CASRRGNQPQHF

clone size: .
D gene: .
V gene: TRBV5-1
J gene: TRBJ2-2
CDR3 DNA: TGCGCCAGCAGCTTGGAAGGCCGCGGGGAGCTGTTTTTT
CDR3 protein: CASSLEGRGELFF

clone size: .
D gene: .
V gene: TRBV20-1
J gene: TRBJ2-3
CDR3 DNA: TGCAGTGCCAACACCCCGGGGGGCTGGGGTACAGATACGCAGTATTTT
CDR3 protein: CSANTPGGWGTDTQYF

clone size: once
D gene: TRBD1
V gene: TRBV19
J gene: TRBJ2-7
CDR3 DNA: TGTGCCAAGGCGGACAGGGATCCCTACGAGCAGTACTTC
CDR3 protein: CAKADRDPYEQYF

clone size: .
D gene: TRBD1
V gene: TRBV7-2
J gene: TRBJ2-5
CDR3 DNA: TGTGCCAGCACTGGACAGGGGGTGAAACGGGAGACCCAGTACTTC
CDR3 protein: CASTGQGVKRETQYF

clone size: many
D gene: .
V gene: TRBV20-1
J gene: TRBJ2-7
CDR3 DNA: TGCAGTGCTAGAGCGGCGACAGGGACTTACGAGCAGTACTTC
CDR3 protein: CSARAATGTYEQYF

clone size: .
D gene: TRBD1
V gene: TRBV18
J gene: TRBJ1-6
CDR3 DNA: TGTGCCAGCTCACCACCGGGGACAGGGCGAAGTCCACCCCTCCACTTT
CDR3 protein: CASSPPGTGRSPPLHF

clone size: many
D gene: .
V gene: TRBV20-1
J gene: TRBJ2-1
CDR3 DNA: TGCAGTGCTAGAGTCCCACTAATAGGGCAGTTCTTC
CDR3 protein: CSARVPLIGQFF

clone size: few
D gene: TRBD2
V gene: TRBV18
J gene: TRBJ2-1
CDR3 DNA: TGTGCCAGCTCCAGTAGCGGGGGGGCCTACAATGAGCAGTTCTTC
CDR3 protein: CASSSSGGAYNEQFF

clone size: .
D gene: TRBD1
V gene: TRBV18
J gene: TRBJ1-6
CDR3 DNA: TGTGCCAGCTCACCACGACAGGGGGCCTCCTATAATTCACCCCTCCACTTT
CDR3 protein: CASSPRQGASYNSPLHF

clone size: many
D gene: .
V gene: TRBV4-2
J gene: TRBJ2-7
CDR3 DNA: TGTGCCAGCAGCCAAGAACCGGGAGCAGGGAACGAGCAGTACTTC
CDR3 protein: CASSQEPGAGNEQYF

clone size: few
D gene: .
V gene: TRBV18
J gene: TRBJ2-2
CDR3 DNA: TGTGCCAGCTCACCATGGGTTGAAAACACCGGGGAGCTGTTTTTT
CDR3 protein: CASSPWVENTGELFF

clone size: many
D gene: TRBD1
V gene: TRBV5-4
J gene: TRBJ2-7
CDR3 DNA: TGTGCCAGCAGTACCCGGGACAGGGACGACGAGCAGTACTTC
CDR3 protein: CASSTRDRDDEQYF

clone size: .
D gene: .
V gene: TRBV4-2
J gene: TRBJ2-5
CDR3 DNA: TGTGCCAGCAGCCGCCCCCCAGGGGGGAACATCTACGGGCAGTACTTC
CDR3 protein: CASSRPPGGNIYGQYF

clone size: .
D gene: .
V gene: TRBV12-5
J gene: TRBJ2-2
CDR3 DNA: TGTGCTAGTGGACCGAACACCGGGGAGCTGTTTTTT
CDR3 protein: CASGPNTGELFF

clone size: .
D gene: TRBD1
V gene: TRBV5-1
J gene: TRBJ2-2
CDR3 DNA: TGCGCCAACAGGTTGGGGACAGGGAGATACACCGGGGAGCTGTTTTTT
CDR3 protein: CANRLGTGRYTGELFF

clone size: many
D gene: .
V gene: TRBV4-2
J gene: TRBJ2-3
CDR3 DNA: TGTGCCAGCAGCCAAGGACTTACCAAGGATACGCAGTATTTT
CDR3 protein: CASSQGLTKDTQYF

clone size: few
D gene: TRBD1
V gene: TRBV27
J gene: TRBJ1-1
CDR3 DNA: TGTGCCGCGTTGGGGGTGGCAGGGGGGGACACTGAAGCTTTCTTT
CDR3 protein: CAALGVAGGDTEAFF

clone size: once
D gene: TRBD1
V gene: TRBV7-2
J gene: TRBJ2-1
CDR3 DNA: TGTGCCAGCAGCTTCTCCCTGGGACAGGGGGCGAGCAATGAGCAGTTCTTC
CDR3 protein: CASSFSLGQGASNEQFF

clone size: once
D gene: TRBD2
V gene: TRBV28
J gene: TRBJ2-3
CDR3 DNA: TGTGCCAGCAGCCACGGTAATAGCGGGGGCCCAGATACGCAGTATTTT
CDR3 protein: CASSHGNSGGPDTQYF

clone size: many
D gene: .
V gene: TRBV6-5
J gene: TRBJ1-6
CDR3 DNA: TGTGCCAGCAGTTACATCCGGGGTAATTCACCCCTCCACTTT
CDR3 protein: CASSYIRGNSPLHF

clone size: .
D gene: TRBD2
V gene: TRBV24-1
J gene: TRBJ2-1
CDR3 DNA: TGTGCCACCAGTGATTTGACAACTAGCGGAGACTCCCGTGAGCAGTTCTTC
CDR3 protein: CATSDLTTSGDSREQFF

clone size: many
D gene: .
V gene: TRBV6-5
J gene: TRBJ2-2
CDR3 DNA: TGTGCCAGCAGTTACTCGAGACACTTGAACACCGGGGAGCTGTTTTTT
CDR3 protein: CASSYSRHLNTGELFF

clone size: .
D gene: .
V gene: TRBV9
J gene: TRBJ1-1
CDR3 DNA: TGTGCCAGCAGCGTAGCCGGGGACACTGAAGCTTTCTTT
CDR3 protein: CASSVAGDTEAFF

clone size: .
D gene: .
V gene: TRBV6-5
J gene: TRBJ1-6
CDR3 DNA: TGTTCCAGCAGTCGGGGGGCTTACTCACCCCTCCACTTT
CDR3 protein: CSSSRGAYSPLHF

clone size: .
D gene: TRBD2
V gene: TRBV3-1
J gene: TRBJ2-1
CDR3 DNA: TGTGCCAGCAGCCAAGAGACAATCCTAGCGGGGGGTCCGAGCTCCTACAATGAGCAGTTCTTC
CDR3 protein: CASSQETILAGGPSSYNEQFF

clone size: .
D gene: .
V gene: TRBV20-1
J gene: TRBJ2-3
CDR3 DNA: TGCAGTGCTACCCCTGTGGGATTGGATACGCAGTATTTT
CDR3 protein: CSATPVGLDTQYF

clone size: few
D gene: TRBD2
V gene: TRBV20-1
J gene: TRBJ2-2
CDR3 DNA: TGCAGTGCTACCGACGGGGGGAGAATCGGGGAGCTGTTTTTT
CDR3 protein: CSATDGGRIGELFF

clone size: .
D gene: .
V gene: TRBV3-1
J gene: TRBJ2-5
CDR3 DNA: TGTGCCAGCAGCCCTGCTAGTACCGATATCCAAGAGACCCAGTACTTC
CDR3 protein: CASSPASTDIQETQYF

clone size: .
D gene: TRBD1
V gene: TRBV5-1
J gene: TRBJ2-5
CDR3 DNA: TGCGCCAGCAGCCAAAACACAGGGGGGGAGACCCAGTACTTC
CDR3 protein: CASSQNTGGETQYF

clone size: .
D gene: .
V gene: TRBV27
J gene: TRBJ1-1
CDR3 DNA: TGTGCCAGCAGGTCTGCAAGGTCCGAAGCTTTCTTT
CDR3 protein: CASRSARSEAFF

clone size: .
D gene: .
V gene: TRBV27
J gene: TRBJ2-5
CDR3 DNA: TGTGCCAGCAGTTTAGGGACTTATTACCGGGAGACCCAGTACTTC
CDR3 protein: CASSLGTYYRETQYF

clone size: many
D gene: .
V gene: TRBV29-1
J gene: TRBJ1-2
CDR3 DNA: TGCAGCGCCTTTTTCTCCCCTTATGGCTACACCTTC
CDR3 protein: CSAFFSPYGYTF

clone size: .
D gene: .
V gene: TRBV6-5
J gene: TRBJ1-1
CDR3 DNA: TGTGCCAGCAGATCGGGACGACCTCACGGGGCTTTCTTT
CDR3 protein: CASRSGRPHGAFF

clone size: .
D gene: .
V gene: TRBV25-1
J gene: TRBJ2-5
CDR3 DNA: TGTGCCAGCAGTGAATTAGGCCAGGGACACCAAGAGACCCAGTACTTC
CDR3 protein: CASSELGQGHQETQYF

clone size: .
D gene: TRBD2
V gene: TRBV20-1
J gene: TRBJ2-5
CDR3 DNA: TGCAGTGCTAGAGATGAGGGAGGGTCCCGGAAGACCCAGTACTTC
CDR3 protein: CSARDEGGSRKTQYF